This T cell receptor beta chain emerged from a study of quantifying T cell responses using KT2 cells (dated by TCRdb to the late 2010s). Background for the entire study: RNA was DNase-treated and reverse transcribed with TCR alpha and beta constant-region primers, mostly using SuperScript III. To avoid over-amplification, PCR2 was carried out as a SYBR Green qPCR and halted once a predetermined fluorescence threshold was reached. The efficiency of the T4 ligation step under optimum conditions was estimated to be greater than 8.5%. What the authors observed across the whole study: No side-by-side comparison between this pipeline and other TCR sequencing techniques was included in the study. Saturation was seen in the detection of KT2 sequences when very high numbers of KT2 cells were spiked in. A linear scaling of KT2 alpha and beta sequence counts with input KT2 cell number was observed over several orders of magnitude. KT2 sequences were detected down to the lowest spike-in tested, about one KT2 cell per 100,000 PBMC.

The CDR3, from cysteine to phenylalanine, totals 15 residues. The read is trimmed to its CDR3 DNA, 45 bases read in frame from base 1. Sequences MDHEN (CDR1) and SYDVKM (CDR2) are obtained from the germline V gene. Trimming at the junction amounts to 4 bases on V and 4 bases on J, and the germline ends lie 14 bases apart. With respect to this clonotype: No cognate antigen has been identified for it. No per-base quality is available; no much larger clone lies one base away.

Library preparation employed UMI-ligation and nested PCR. Using T4 RNA ligase 1, a single-stranded oligonucleotide bearing the Illumina SP2 sequence plus a UMI was ligated onto the 3' end of the cDNA. PCR1 used roughly 4 cycles (98 degrees C 15 s, 69 degrees C 30 s, 72 degrees C 40 s), and the beta primer was an equimolar mix of RC1.1 and RC1.2 that covered TRBC1 and TRBC2. From PCR2 onward, TCR alpha and beta chains were processed separately, with sample indices and Illumina adaptors added. The UMI was composed of 12 random nucleotides, arranged as two hexamers separated by a spacer, and was positioned after an 8-base spacer. Libraries were sequenced on an Illumina MiSeq using v2 2x251 paired-end chemistry, with about a dozen samples typically included per run. To boost diversity, each sequencing library was supplemented with PhiX DNA at roughly 4.5-7%. Under the source paper's analysis protocol: Raw reads were converted to FASTQ with bcl2fastq and demultiplexed by dual indices using Demultiplexor. Decombinator assigned V and J genes by tag matching, allowing a single base-pair mismatch. Collapsinator used UMIs to correct both sequencing errors and frequency errors arising from PCR heterogeneity. Decombinator identifiers were converted to nucleotide sequence by CDR3Translator, the sequences were translated to amino acids, and CDR3 was extracted using C- and N-terminal motifs. Each distinct KT2 TCR was counted as a cluster of KT2 sequences sharing one unique molecular identifier. TCRdb cleaned the public reads at Q25 with fastp, built clones with MiXCR and kept in-frame beta chains. Records with the same CDR3 protein are collapsed into one entry carrying the most frequent genes and DNA. Clone size and V and J calls follow TCRdb, not the original study. The sample includes over 55,000 distinct CDR3 sequences, with 9% to 15% observed a single time. Under 10% of the sample is held by the ten biggest clonotypes.

To test the sensitivity and accuracy of the pipeline, known numbers of KT2, a T cell clone whose TCR had already been sequenced, were spiked into unfractionated PBMC. A range of KT2-to-PBMC ratios was generated by mixing KT2 cells with a fixed number of PBMC. The sample taken for sequencing was PBMCs spiked with cells of the T cell clone KT2. The chain uses TRBV28 and TRBJ2-1, with the D gene not clear enough to name. The sequence was obtained from a human donor. CDR3 protein: CASSYLRANYNEQFF. The nucleotides are TGTGCCAGCAGTTATCTCCGGGCGAATTACAATGAGCAGTTCTTC.